Shown below are 12 T cell receptor beta chains from a single sample sequenced in a study of PD-L1 blockade in urothelial cancer. Only in-frame clones appear in the TCRdb table, and some are missing; sequencing was by immunoSEQ multiplex PCR. Here the sample spans 85,000 to 130,000 clones, about 91% being singletons. The sequencing used PBMCs, collected around atezolizumab (anti-PD-L1) treatment. These receptors were collected from an elderly woman with urothelial cancer.

The chain combines TRBV5-1 with TRBJ1-3; D may be TRBD1 (6 bases). The length of the CDR3 is 13 residues. CDR1 and CDR2 from the germline V gene are SGHRS and YFSETQ. Trimming stripped 0 bases from V and 6 bases from J, with 7 bases between. Here the CDR3 reads CASSLGQENTIYF. As DNA, the CDR3 is TGCGCCAGCAGCTTGGGACAGGAAAACACCATATATTTT.

The chain uses TRBV5-4 and TRBJ1-2; 11 bases line up with TRBD1. Germline CDR1 SGHNT, CDR2 YYREEE (reference sequence). CDR3 length equals 13 residues. Germline trimming cut 5 bases from V and 8 bases from J; bases unmatched to any gene: 5. CDR3 loop: CASRDRGLRGYTF. The CDR3 DNA sequence: TGTGCCAGCAGGGACAGGGGGCTGCGGGGCTACACCTTC.

The chain joins TRBV27 to TRBJ2-5; 8 bases agree with TRBD1. V lost 6 bases and J lost 5; bases outside the gene matches: 5. CDR1 and CDR2 from the germline V gene are MNHEY and SMNVEV (reference sequence). The CDR3 runs to 13 residues. CDR3 region: CASRRTGGETQYF. The CDR3 DNA reads TGTGCCAGCAGAAGAACAGGGGGTGAGACCCAGTACTTC.

The genes are TRBV7-9 and TRBJ2-3; 7 bases align to TRBD2. CDR3 length: 15 amino acids. Germline assignment: CDR1 SEHNR and CDR2 FQNEAQ (reference sequence). Losses at the gene ends were 5 bases for V and 1 base for J; bases not matched to a gene: 6. CDR3 nucleotide sequence: TGTGCCAGCAGCGGAAGCGGGACTGGCACAGATACGCAGTATTTT. It encodes CASSGSGTGTDTQYF.

V and J are TRBV18 and TRBJ1-1; unclear D gene. The V end lost 3 bases, the J end lost 4 bases, and 12 bases lay between the germline ends. The CDR3 totals 14 residues. Germline-derived CDR1 and CDR2 are KGHSH and LQKENI. The DNA for the CDR3 is TGTGCCAGCTCACCCTCCCCTCCCAGCACTGAAGCTTTCTTT. Its protein is CASSPSPPSTEAFF.

V is TRBV14 and J is TRBJ2-7; TRBD1 might be the D (6 bases). The CDR3 has 16 amino acids. V dropped 2 bases and J dropped 0 bases, with 14 bases sitting between them. The germline V gene encodes CDR1 SGHDN and CDR2 FVKESK. CDR3 residues: CASSQQQGPFSYEQYF. CDR3 bases: TGTGCCAGCAGCCAACAACAGGGACCCTTCTCCTACGAGCAGTACTTC.

V is TRBV6-5 and J is TRBJ2-7, with 9 bases aligning to TRBD2. Germline lookup yields CDR1 MNHEY and CDR2 SVGAGI. The CDR3 extends over 15 amino acids. After removal of 6 bases from V and 3 bases from J, the junction contained 9 bases not matched to a gene. The CDR3 nucleotides are TGTGCCAGCAGCCGAAGCGGGGGGACCATCTACGAGCAGTACTTC. Its translation is CASSRSGGTIYEQYF.

The CDR3 bases are TGTGCCAGCAGCCCTGTGGGCAGGGGTGATGAGACCCAGTACTTC. This sequence encodes CASSPVGRGDETQYF. The chain has TRBV5-6 and TRBJ2-5, with a tentative D call TRBD1 (6 bases). The CDR3 loop spans 15 amino acids. In germline, CDR1 is SGHDT, CDR2 YYEEEE. V was cut by 4 bases and J by 5 bases, with 18 bases left in between. The full variable domain, rest sourced from reference TRBV5-6 and TRBJ2-5, is DAGVTQSPTHLIKTRGQQVTLRCSPKSGHDTVSWYQQALGQGPQFIFQYYEEEERQRGNFPDRFSGHQFPNYSSELNVNALLLGDSALYLCASSPVGRGDETQYFGPGTRLLVL.

This clone showed up just once. The chain couples TRBV5-1 to TRBJ2-3; 9 bases align to TRBD1. CDR3 length: 16 residues. V shed 1 base, J shed 3 bases, and the junction held 6 bases outside the gene matches. The germline V gene has CDR1 SGHRS and CDR2 YFSETQ. Here the CDR3 DNA reads TGCGCCAGCAGCTTGACCCCCGGGACAGGGACAGATACGCAGTATTTT. Protein product: CASSLTPGTGTDTQYF.

This sequence joins TRBV7-3 and TRBJ2-1; 10 bases agree with TRBD2. From germline, CDR1 is SGHTA and CDR2 FQGTGA. The ends lost 5 bases at V and 2 bases at J; junction bases unmatched: 3. This CDR3 region has 15 residues. The chain's CDR3 is CASSPTSGTYNEQFF. The CDR3 DNA reads TGTGCCAGCAGCCCTACTAGCGGGACCTACAATGAGCAGTTCTTC.

This chain uses TRBV2 with TRBJ2-6; maybe TRBD2 (5 bases). This CDR3 spans 15 amino acids. With 4 bases removed from V and 4 bases from J, the gap between germline ends came to 11 bases. CDR1 and CDR2 from the germline V gene are SNHLY and FYNNEI. The CDR3 nucleotides read TGTGCCAGCAGTGGGGAGCGTCTGGGGGCCAACGTCCTGACTTTC. It encodes CASSGERLGANVLTF. The whole variable domain, remainder taken from reference TRBV2 and TRBJ2-6, is EPEVTQTPSHQVTQMGQEVILRCVPISNHLYFYWYRQILGQKVEFLVSFYNNEISEKSEIFDDQFSVERPDGSNFTLKIRSTKLEDSAMYFCASSGERLGANVLTFGAGSRLTVL.

The J gene is TRBJ2-1, the V gene TRBV7-3; D perhaps matches TRBD2 (7 bases). V lost 5 bases to trimming and J lost 0 bases, with 17 bases between them. The germline CDR1 and CDR2 sequences are SGHTA and FQGTGA. The CDR3 runs 17 residues. The CDR3 nucleotides read TGTGCCAGCAGCCCACTGGGGGCGGGAGACTCCTACAATGAGCAGTTCTTC. Encoded protein: CASSPLGAGDSYNEQFF.